This TCR beta chain derives from a study of T cells in localized non-small cell lung cancer. Points from the study as a whole: Longer survival (overall) was linked to higher T cell density in blood. Adjacent uninvolved lung tissue had the highest T cell clonality, exceeding tumor. Of the top 100 tumor clones, median approximately 50 were in adjacent lung, about 30 among its top 100.

For this clone: The antigen is undetermined.

The CDR3 contains 13 residues. CDR1 and CDR2 from the germline V gene are SEHNR and FQNEAQ (reference sequence). Trimming took off 7 bases at V and 2 bases at J, with 12 bases between the two ends. Method: immunoSEQ multiplex PCR; TCRdb's copy keeps in-frame clones and lacks some. The repertoire holds under 20,000 clones, around 87% seen once, with 25% to 30% in the top ten. This receptor was taken from a male donor older than 55 with stage II lung adenocarcinoma. This chain uses TRBV7-9 with TRBJ2-7; possible D gene TRBD1, 5 bases. The sequences come from peripheral blood mononuclear cells, collected before any cancer treatment. The CDR3 DNA reads TGTGCCAGCACCCTGACAGAGACCTACGAGCAGTACTTC. Translating it yields CASTLTETYEQYF.